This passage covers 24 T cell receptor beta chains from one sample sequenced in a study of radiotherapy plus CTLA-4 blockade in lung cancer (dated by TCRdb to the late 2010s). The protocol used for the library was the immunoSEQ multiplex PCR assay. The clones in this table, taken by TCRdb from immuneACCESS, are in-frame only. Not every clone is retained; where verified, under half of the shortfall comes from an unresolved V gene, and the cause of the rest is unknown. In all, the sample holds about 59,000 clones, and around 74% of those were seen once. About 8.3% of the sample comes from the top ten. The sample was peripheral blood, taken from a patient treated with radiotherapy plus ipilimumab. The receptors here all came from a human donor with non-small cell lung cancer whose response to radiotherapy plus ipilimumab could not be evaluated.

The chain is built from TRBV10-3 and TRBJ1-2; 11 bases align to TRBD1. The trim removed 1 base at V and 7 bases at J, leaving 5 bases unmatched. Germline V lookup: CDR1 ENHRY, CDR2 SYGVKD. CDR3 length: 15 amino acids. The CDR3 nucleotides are TGTGCCATCAGTGAGTTCGGACAGGGGGCGACTGGCTACACCTTC. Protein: CAISEFGQGATGYTF.

This CDR3 is CASSLTAPRDTQYF. CDR3 bases: TGCGCCAGCAGCTTGACCGCGCCCCGGGATACGCAGTATTTT. V usage is TRBV5-1 and J usage is TRBJ2-3; D ambiguous. Trimming cost V 1 base and J 6 bases, with 12 bases left between them. This CDR3 is 14 amino acids long. Per the germline V gene, CDR1 is SGHRS and CDR2 is YFSETQ. The whole variable domain, remainder taken from reference TRBV5-1 and TRBJ2-3, is KAGVTQTPRYLIKTRGQQVTLSCSPISGHRSVSWYQQTPGQGLQFLFEYFSETQRNKGNFPGRFSGRQFSNSRSEMNVSTLELGDSALYLCASSLTAPRDTQYFGPGTRLTVL.

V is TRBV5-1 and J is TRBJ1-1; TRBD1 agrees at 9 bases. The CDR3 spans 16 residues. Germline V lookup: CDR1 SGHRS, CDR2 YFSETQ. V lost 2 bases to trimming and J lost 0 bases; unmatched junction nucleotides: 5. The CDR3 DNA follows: TGCGCCAGCAGCTTCGGACAGGGGATGATGAACACTGAAGCTTTCTTT. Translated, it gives CASSFGQGMMNTEAFF.

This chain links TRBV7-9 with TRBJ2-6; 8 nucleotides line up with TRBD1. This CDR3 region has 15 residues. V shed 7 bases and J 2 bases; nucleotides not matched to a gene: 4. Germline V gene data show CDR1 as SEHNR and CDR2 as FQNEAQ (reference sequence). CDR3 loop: CASTRTGTGANVLTF. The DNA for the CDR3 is TGTGCCAGCACCAGGACAGGGACTGGGGCCAACGTCCTGACTTTC.

The CDR3 reads CASSLYRGGGETQYF. The DNA of the CDR3 is TGTGCCAGCAGCTTATACCGGGGGGGCGGGGAGACCCAGTACTTC. This sequence joins TRBV7-2 and TRBJ2-5; TRBD2 matches at 8 bases. The CDR3 is 15 amino acids. Germline V gene sequence: CDR1 SGHTA, CDR2 FQGNSA. J lost 5 bases, V lost 2 bases, and 7 bases had no gene match.

CDR3 residues: CASSRLVQFYEQYF. CDR3 bases: TGTGCCAGCAGTAGACTAGTACAGTTCTACGAGCAGTACTTC. The chain uses TRBV6-5 and TRBJ2-7; D might be TRBD2 (6 bases). The CDR3 has 14 residues. V was trimmed by 5 bases and J by 3 bases, leaving 14 bases between them. Germline V CDR1 and CDR2: MNHEY, SVGAGI.

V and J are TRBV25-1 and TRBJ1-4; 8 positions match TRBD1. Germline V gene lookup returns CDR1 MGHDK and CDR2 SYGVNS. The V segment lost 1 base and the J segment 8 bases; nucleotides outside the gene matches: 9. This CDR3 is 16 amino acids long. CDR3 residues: CASSEFLTTGGEKLFF. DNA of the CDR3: TGTGCCAGCAGTGAATTCTTGACTACAGGGGGAGAAAAACTGTTTTTT.

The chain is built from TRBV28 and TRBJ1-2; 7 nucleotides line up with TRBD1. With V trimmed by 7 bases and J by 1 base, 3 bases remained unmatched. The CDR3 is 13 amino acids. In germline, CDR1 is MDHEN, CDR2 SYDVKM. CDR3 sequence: CASINRGNYGYTF. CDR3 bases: TGTGCCAGCATTAACAGGGGTAACTATGGCTACACCTTC.

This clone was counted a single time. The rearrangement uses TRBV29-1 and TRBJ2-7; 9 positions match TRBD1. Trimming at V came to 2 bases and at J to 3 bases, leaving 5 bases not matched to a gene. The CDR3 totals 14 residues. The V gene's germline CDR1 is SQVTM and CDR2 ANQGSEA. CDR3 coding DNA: TGCAGCGTTGAATCCGGGACAGGGATCTACGAGCAGTACTTC. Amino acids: CSVESGTGIYEQYF.

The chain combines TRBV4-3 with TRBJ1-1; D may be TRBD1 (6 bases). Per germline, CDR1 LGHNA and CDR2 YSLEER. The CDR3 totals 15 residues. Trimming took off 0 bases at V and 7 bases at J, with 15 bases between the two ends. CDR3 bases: TGCGCCAGCAGCCAAGATCGCGGGGGGCTCAGTGAAGCTTTCTTT. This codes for CASSQDRGGLSEAFF.

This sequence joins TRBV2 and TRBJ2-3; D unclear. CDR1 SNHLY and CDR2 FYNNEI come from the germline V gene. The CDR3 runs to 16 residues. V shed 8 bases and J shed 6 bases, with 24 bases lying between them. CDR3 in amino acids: CASATRLSLQEDTQYF. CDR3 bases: TGTGCCAGCGCTACCCGACTCTCCCTTCAAGAGGATACGCAGTATTTT.

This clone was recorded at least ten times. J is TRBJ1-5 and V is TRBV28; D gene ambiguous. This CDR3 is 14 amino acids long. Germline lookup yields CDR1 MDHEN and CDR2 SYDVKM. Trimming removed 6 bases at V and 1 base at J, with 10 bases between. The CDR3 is CASRSMLSNQPQHF. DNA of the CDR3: TGTGCCAGCAGGTCCATGTTGAGCAATCAGCCCCAGCATTTT.

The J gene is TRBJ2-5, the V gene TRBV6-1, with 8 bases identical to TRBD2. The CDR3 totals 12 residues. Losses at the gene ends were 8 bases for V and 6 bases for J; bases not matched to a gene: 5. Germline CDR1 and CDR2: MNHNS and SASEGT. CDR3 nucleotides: TGTGCCAGCCGGGGGGGCGGAAAGACCCAGTACTTC. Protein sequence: CASRGGGKTQYF.

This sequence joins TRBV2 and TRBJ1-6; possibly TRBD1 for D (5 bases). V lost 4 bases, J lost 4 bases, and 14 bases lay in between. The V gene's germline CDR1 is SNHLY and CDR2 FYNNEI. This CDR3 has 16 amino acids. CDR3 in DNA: TGTGCCAGCAGTGCCTGGGGTCAGGGTTATAATTCACCCCTCCACTTT. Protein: CASSAWGQGYNSPLHF.

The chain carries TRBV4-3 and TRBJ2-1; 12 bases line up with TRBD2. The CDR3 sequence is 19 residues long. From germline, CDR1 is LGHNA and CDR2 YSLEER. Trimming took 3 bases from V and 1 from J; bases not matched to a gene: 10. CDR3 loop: CASSHALRLAGDSYNEQFF. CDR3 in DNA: TGCGCCAGCAGCCACGCATTAAGACTAGCGGGGGATTCCTACAATGAGCAGTTCTTC.

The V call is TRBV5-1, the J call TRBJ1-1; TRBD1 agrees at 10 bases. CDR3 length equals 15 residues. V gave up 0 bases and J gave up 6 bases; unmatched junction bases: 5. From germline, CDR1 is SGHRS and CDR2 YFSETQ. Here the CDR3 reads CASSLEGQGRAEAFF. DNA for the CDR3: TGCGCCAGCAGCTTGGAGGGACAGGGGAGGGCTGAAGCTTTCTTT. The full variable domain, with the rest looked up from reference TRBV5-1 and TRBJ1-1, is KAGVTQTPRYLIKTRGQQVTLSCSPISGHRSVSWYQQTPGQGLQFLFEYFSETQRNKGNFPGRFSGRQFSNSRSEMNVSTLELGDSALYLCASSLEGQGRAEAFFGQGTRLTVV.

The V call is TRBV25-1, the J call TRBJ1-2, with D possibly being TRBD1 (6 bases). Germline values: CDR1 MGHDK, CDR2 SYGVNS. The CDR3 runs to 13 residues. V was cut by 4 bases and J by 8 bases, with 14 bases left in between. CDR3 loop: CASSVNRVGGYTF. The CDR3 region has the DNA TGTGCCAGCAGTGTAAACAGGGTTGGCGGCTACACCTTC.

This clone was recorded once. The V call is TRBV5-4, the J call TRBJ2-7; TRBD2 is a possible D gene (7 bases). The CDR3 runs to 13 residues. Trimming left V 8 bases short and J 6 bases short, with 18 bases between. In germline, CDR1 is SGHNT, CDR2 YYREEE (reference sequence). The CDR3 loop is CASSSAGAGEQYF. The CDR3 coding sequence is TGTGCCAGTTCCAGTGCGGGGGCTGGCGAGCAGTACTTC.

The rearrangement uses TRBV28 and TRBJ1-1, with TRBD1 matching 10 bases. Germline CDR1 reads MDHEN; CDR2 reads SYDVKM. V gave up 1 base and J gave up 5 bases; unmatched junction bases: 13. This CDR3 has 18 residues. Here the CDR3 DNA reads TGTGCCAGCAGTTTATCGTGGACAGGGGGAGTCGGAGAAACTGAAGCTTTCTTT. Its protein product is CASSLSWTGGVGETEAFF.

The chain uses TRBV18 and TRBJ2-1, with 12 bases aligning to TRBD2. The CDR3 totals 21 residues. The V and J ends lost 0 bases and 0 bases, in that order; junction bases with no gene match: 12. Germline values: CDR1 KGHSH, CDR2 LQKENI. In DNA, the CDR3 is TGTGCCAGCTCACCACCAACGGGACTAGCGGGTTCAATCAGCTCCTACAATGAGCAGTTCTTC. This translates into CASSPPTGLAGSISSYNEQFF.

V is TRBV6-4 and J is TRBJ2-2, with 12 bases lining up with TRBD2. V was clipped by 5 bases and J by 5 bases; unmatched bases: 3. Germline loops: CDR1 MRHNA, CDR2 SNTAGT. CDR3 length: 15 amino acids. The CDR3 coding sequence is TGTGCCAGCAGTCTGACTAGCGGGAGTACCGGGGAGCTGTTTTTT. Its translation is CASSLTSGSTGELFF.

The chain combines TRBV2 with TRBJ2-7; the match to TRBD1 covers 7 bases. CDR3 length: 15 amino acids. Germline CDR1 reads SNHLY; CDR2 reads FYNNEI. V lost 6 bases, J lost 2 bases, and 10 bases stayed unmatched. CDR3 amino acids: CASRDLRDSPYEQYF. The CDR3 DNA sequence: TGTGCCAGCAGAGACCTTAGGGACAGTCCCTACGAGCAGTACTTC.

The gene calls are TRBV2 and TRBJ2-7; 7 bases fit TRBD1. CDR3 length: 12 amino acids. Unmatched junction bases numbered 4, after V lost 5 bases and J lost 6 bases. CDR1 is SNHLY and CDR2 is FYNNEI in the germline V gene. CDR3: CASSTGEREQYF. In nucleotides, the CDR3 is TGTGCCAGCAGTACAGGGGAGCGCGAGCAGTACTTC. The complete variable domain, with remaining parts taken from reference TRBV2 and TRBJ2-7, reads EPEVTQTPSHQVTQMGQEVILRCVPISNHLYFYWYRQILGQKVEFLVSFYNNEISEKSEIFDDQFSVERPDGSNFTLKIRSTKLEDSAMYFCASSTGEREQYFGPGTRLTVT.

CDR3 sequence reads: CASSPSGGEQFF. In nucleotides, the CDR3 is TGTGCCAGCAGCCCTAGCGGGGGTGAGCAGTTCTTC. This chain uses TRBV27 with TRBJ2-1, with 10 bases that match TRBD2. The ends lost 6 bases at V and 9 bases at J; junction bases unmatched: 2. The CDR3 runs 12 residues. Germline loops: CDR1 MNHEY, CDR2 SMNVEV (reference sequence).